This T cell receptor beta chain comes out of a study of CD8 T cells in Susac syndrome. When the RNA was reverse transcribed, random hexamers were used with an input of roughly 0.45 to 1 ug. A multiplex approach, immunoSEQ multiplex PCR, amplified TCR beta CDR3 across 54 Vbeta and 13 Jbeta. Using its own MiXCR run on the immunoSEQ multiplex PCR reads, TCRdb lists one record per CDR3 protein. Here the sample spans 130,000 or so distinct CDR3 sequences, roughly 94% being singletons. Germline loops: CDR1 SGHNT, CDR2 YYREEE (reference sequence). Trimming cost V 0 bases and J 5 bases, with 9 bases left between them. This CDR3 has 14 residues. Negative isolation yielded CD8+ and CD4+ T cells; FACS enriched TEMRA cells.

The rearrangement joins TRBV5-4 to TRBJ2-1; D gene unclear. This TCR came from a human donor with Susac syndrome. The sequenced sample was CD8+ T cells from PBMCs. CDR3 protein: CASSLDWSNNEQFF. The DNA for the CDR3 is TGTGCCAGCAGCTTGGATTGGAGTAACAATGAGCAGTTCTTC.